One and the same sample provided the 9 T cell receptor beta chains below, sequenced in a study of OX40 agonist ivuxolimab in advanced cancers. Generated by immunoSEQ multiplex PCR, the TCRdb table keeps only in-frame clones and is missing some. Among more than 55,000 clones listed, 92% were seen once. The specimen comprised CD4+ or CD8+ T cells sorted from blood, sampled in a trial of the OX40 agonist ivuxolimab. All receptors derive from an adult with an advanced solid tumor such as melanoma, head and neck, liver or kidney cancer.

The V call is TRBV5-5, the J call TRBJ2-3, with D hard to call. Germline CDR1 is SGHKS and CDR2 is YYEKEE (reference sequence). V lost 0 bases and J 0 bases, leaving 5 bases between the germline ends. CDR3 length: 14 residues. The CDR3 loop is CASSLETSTDTQYF. The CDR3, as DNA: TGTGCCAGCAGCTTGGAAACTAGCACAGATACGCAGTATTTT.

The chain couples TRBV6-6 to TRBJ1-5, with D perhaps TRBD1 (5 bases). The CDR3 has 14 residues. Germline values: CDR1 MNHNY, CDR2 SVGAGI (reference sequence). Trimming took off 2 bases at V and 1 base at J, with 6 bases between the two ends. The CDR3 DNA sequence: TGTGCCAGCAGTTACGGGGGGAGCAATCAGCCCCAGCATTTT. Translated, it gives CASSYGGSNQPQHF.

The chain employs TRBV9 and TRBJ2-6; D possibly corresponds to TRBD1 (5 bases). CDR3 length equals 17 residues. V lost 4 bases and J 4 bases, leaving 18 bases between the germline ends. From germline, CDR1 is SGDLS and CDR2 YYNGEE. CDR3 protein: CASSSLGVVTGANVLTF. In DNA form, the CDR3 reads TGTGCCAGCAGCTCATTAGGGGTAGTGACAGGGGCCAACGTCCTGACTTTC.

This chain connects TRBV4-1 to TRBJ1-5; D remains ambiguous. V was cut by 1 base and J by 3 bases, with 16 bases left in between. The CDR3 sequence is 17 residues long. CDR1 is MGHRA and CDR2 is YSYEKL in the germline V gene. The CDR3 region is CASSQVGHSADNQPQHF. CDR3 DNA: TGCGCCAGCAGCCAAGTCGGGCACTCGGCCGACAATCAGCCCCAGCATTTT.

V gene TRBV9 combines with J gene TRBJ2-2; TRBD2 aligns across 7 bases. The V segment lost 3 bases and the J segment 4 bases; nucleotides outside the gene matches: 9. The length of the CDR3 is 16 residues. The germline gives CDR1 SGDLS, CDR2 YYNGEE. The CDR3 protein is CASSAGTTPGTGELFF. CDR3 sequence (DNA): TGTGCCAGCAGCGCCGGGACTACCCCGGGCACCGGGGAGCTGTTTTTT. The variable domain in full, completed from reference TRBV9 and TRBJ2-2, reads DSGVTQTPKHLITATGQRVTLRCSPRSGDLSVYWYQQSLDQGLQFLIQYYNGEERAKGNILERFSAQQFPDLHSELNLSSLELGDSALYFCASSAGTTPGTGELFFGEGSRLTVL.

The chain couples TRBV4-1 to TRBJ1-2, with D unresolved. V was clipped by 5 bases and J by 2 bases, with 6 bases between them. Germline V gives CDR1 MGHRA, CDR2 YSYEKL. The CDR3 extends over 12 amino acids. The CDR3 region is CASSGKNYGYTF. CDR3 bases: TGCGCCAGCAGCGGGAAGAACTATGGCTACACCTTC.

This sequence joins TRBV10-3 and TRBJ2-7; TRBD2 is a possible D gene (6 bases). V was cut by 3 bases and J by 4 bases, with 16 bases left in between. The CDR3 covers 15 residues. In germline, CDR1 is ENHRY, CDR2 SYGVKD. CDR3 nucleotide sequence: TGTGCCATCAGTGAATGGACTATCTCACGGTACGAGCAGTACTTC. This sequence encodes CAISEWTISRYEQYF.

This clone is a singleton in its sample. This chain's CDR3 is CAIMSTPKQRTGGYEQYF. CDR3 coding DNA: TGTGCCATCATGTCAACCCCCAAGCAGAGGACAGGGGGCTACGAGCAGTACTTC. The rearrangement links TRBV10-3 to TRBJ2-7, with TRBD1 matching 10 bases. The CDR3 has 18 residues. Germline V gene sequence: CDR1 ENHRY, CDR2 SYGVKD. The V and J ends lost 7 bases and 3 bases, in that order; junction bases with no gene match: 18.

V is TRBV19 and J is TRBJ2-7; D may be TRBD2 (6 bases). Germline values: CDR1 LNHDA, CDR2 SQIVND (reference sequence). CDR3 length equals 14 residues. With 6 bases removed from V and 2 bases from J, the gap between germline ends came to 14 bases. CDR3 DNA: TGTGCCAGTAGGGCAGGAGCGGGCCCCTACGAGCAGTACTTC. This encodes CASRAGAGPYEQYF.